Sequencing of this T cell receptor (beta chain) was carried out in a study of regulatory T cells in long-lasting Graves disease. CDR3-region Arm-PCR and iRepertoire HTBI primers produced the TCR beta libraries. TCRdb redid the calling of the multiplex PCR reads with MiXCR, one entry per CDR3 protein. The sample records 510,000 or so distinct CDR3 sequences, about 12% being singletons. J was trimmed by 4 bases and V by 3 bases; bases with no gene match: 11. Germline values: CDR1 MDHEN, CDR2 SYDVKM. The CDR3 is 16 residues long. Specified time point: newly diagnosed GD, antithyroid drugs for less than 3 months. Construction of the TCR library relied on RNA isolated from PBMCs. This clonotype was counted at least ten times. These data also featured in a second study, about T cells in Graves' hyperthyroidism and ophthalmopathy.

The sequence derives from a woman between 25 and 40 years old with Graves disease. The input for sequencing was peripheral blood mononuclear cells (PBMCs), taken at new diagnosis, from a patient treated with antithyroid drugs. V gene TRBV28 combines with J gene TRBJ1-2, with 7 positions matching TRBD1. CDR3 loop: CASSFSEGQLAYGYTF. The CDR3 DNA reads TGTGCCAGCAGTTTTTCAGAGGGACAGTTGGCCTATGGCTACACCTTC.